The T cell receptor beta chain described here comes from a study of Graves' ophthalmopathy and Graves' hyperthyroidism. Notes on the study in general: With approximately 88% sensitivity and over 65% specificity, a 13-signature model separated ophthalmopathy from stable hyperthyroidism.

Trimming left V 0 bases short and J 4 bases short, with 10 bases between. Germline-derived CDR1 and CDR2 are SGHRS and YFSETQ. CDR3 size: 14 residues. RNA transcripts served as template for amplifying TCR beta CDR3 sequences. In the first round, RT-PCR was carried out with HTBI primers, and a multiplex PCR formed the second round. In TCRdb, the multiplex PCR reads were re-called with MiXCR into one record per CDR3 protein. The table records nearly 400,000 distinct CDR3 sequences, about 17% of them present only once. This clonotype was seen repeatedly, ten times or more. The antigen remains undetermined.

The rearrangement links TRBV5-1 to TRBJ2-5; D unresolved. Sequencing was done on a sample of peripheral blood. The clonotype comes from a young woman with Graves' ophthalmopathy. CDR3 coding DNA: TGCGCCAGCAGCTTGGTGGGCCTTTCAGAGACCCAGTACTTC. It yields the protein CASSLVGLSETQYF.